The 22 T cell receptor beta chains reported below all come from one sample, sequenced in a study of blood T cell repertoires in COVID-19 (dated by TCRdb to between 2020 and 2021). The library was generated by the immunoSEQ multiplex PCR assay. TCRdb retrieved this table from immuneACCESS and kept in-frame rearrangements only. Not all clones are present; in checked studies, unresolved V genes account for under half, and no reason is known for the remainder. Here the sample has roughly 230,000 clones; about four fifths occur a single time. The ten biggest clones cover approximately 3.8% of the sample. The sequenced sample consisted of peripheral blood. These receptors were collected from a woman of 80 years or more with acute or convalescent COVID-19.

This chain uses TRBV6-1 with TRBJ1-6; no clear D gene. CDR3 length: 17 residues. V dropped 1 base and J dropped 0 bases, with 10 bases sitting between them. Germline V gene lookup returns CDR1 MNHNS and CDR2 SASEGT. The DNA for the CDR3 is TGTGCCAGCAGTGAAGACGGTTTAAGCTCCTATAATTCACCCCTCCACTTT. Its translation: CASSEDGLSSYNSPLHF.

J is TRBJ2-3 and V is TRBV5-1, with TRBD2 matching over 8 bases. The CDR3 runs to 15 residues. Germline V CDR1 and CDR2: SGHRS, YFSETQ. The V gene end was trimmed by 6 bases and the J gene end by 2 bases; junction bases not matched to a gene: 8. The CDR3 loop reads CASNPGGTNTDTQYF. The CDR3 DNA follows: TGCGCCAGCAACCCGGGGGGGACTAACACAGATACGCAGTATTTT.

In this sample, this clone turned up once. The chain uses TRBV7-2 and TRBJ2-6; no clear D gene. Looked up from germline, CDR1 is SGHTA and CDR2 is FQGNSA. Trimming took 1 base from V and 0 from J, leaving 10 bases between them. The CDR3 covers 17 residues. The CDR3 sequence: CASSLVAASSGANVLTF. Written as DNA, the CDR3 is TGTGCCAGCAGCTTAGTTGCAGCGAGCTCTGGGGCCAACGTCCTGACTTTC.

The chain has TRBV3-1 (or the pseudogene TRBV3-2) and TRBJ1-2; D might be TRBD1 (6 bases). Trimming removed 7 bases from V and 0 bases from J, with 18 bases in between. In germline, CDR1 is LGHDT, CDR2 YNNKEL (reference sequence). The CDR3 runs to 16 residues. The CDR3, as DNA: TGTGCCAGCACCGACTCCCTGACAGGATCTAACTATGGCTACACCTTC. This sequence encodes CASTDSLTGSNYGYTF.

The chain has TRBV19 and TRBJ1-2; D call uncertain. Germline CDR1 LNHDA, CDR2 SQIVND (reference sequence). Between the trimmed V and J ends, which lost 5 bases and 2 bases, there was a span of 15 bases. The CDR3 consists of 15 residues. CDR3 residues: CASSSSTTGNYGYTF. In nucleotides, the CDR3 is TGTGCCAGTAGTTCCTCGACCACGGGGAACTATGGCTACACCTTC.

The chain has TRBV6-5 and TRBJ1-5; TRBD1 is a possible D gene (6 bases). The germline gives CDR1 MNHEY, CDR2 SVGAGI. This CDR3 is 14 amino acids long. The V end lost 7 bases, the J end lost 3 bases, and 13 bases lay between the germline ends. The CDR3 protein is CASKRGSHNQPQHF. Here the CDR3 DNA reads TGTGCCAGCAAGAGGGGGAGTCACAATCAGCCCCAGCATTTT.

The V and J genes are TRBV7-2 and TRBJ2-5, with TRBD2 identical over 8 bases. Germline V gene data show CDR1 as SGHTA and CDR2 as FQGNSA. V shed 5 bases and J 5 bases; nucleotides not matched to a gene: 10. This CDR3 has 15 amino acids. CDR3 coding DNA: TGTGCCAGCAGCCTAGATGGCGGGGGGAGGGAGACCCAGTACTTC. As protein: CASSLDGGGRETQYF.

The chain combines TRBV19 with TRBJ1-1; 8 bases fit TRBD1. Trimming cost V 6 bases and J 0 bases; bases outside gene matches: 6. This CDR3 region has 15 residues. The germline CDR1 and CDR2 sequences are LNHDA and SQIVND (reference sequence). The CDR3: CASRQGGQLNTEAFF. The CDR3 region has the DNA TGTGCCAGTAGACAGGGGGGACAGCTGAACACTGAAGCTTTCTTT.

The chain is built from TRBV6-5 and TRBJ2-7; 9 nucleotides agree with TRBD1. V was pared by 5 bases and J by 6 bases, with 11 bases of the junction left unmatched. The CDR3 is made up of 15 amino acids. Germline lookup yields CDR1 MNHEY and CDR2 SVGAGI. CDR3 bases: TGTGCCAGCAGTAACCGGGACAGGGTTTCTGGCGAGCAGTACTTC. Its translation: CASSNRDRVSGEQYF.

This clone was recorded a few times. The genes are TRBV5-1 and TRBJ2-7, with 7 bases identical to TRBD2. There are 15 residues in the CDR3. Unmatched junction bases numbered 3, after V lost 0 bases and J lost 0 bases. From germline, CDR1 is SGHRS and CDR2 YFSETQ. The CDR3 region has the DNA TGCGCCAGCAGCTTGGCAGCGGGACCCTCCTACGAGCAGTACTTC. It codes for CASSLAAGPSYEQYF.

This clone was seen a handful of times. This chain joins TRBV9 and TRBJ1-2; D may be TRBD1 (5 bases). V lost 4 bases and J 5 bases, leaving 27 bases between the germline ends. The CDR3 loop spans 18 amino acids. Germline values: CDR1 SGDLS, CDR2 YYNGEE. For the CDR3, the DNA is TGTGCCAGCAGCCCCCGGGACTCCTTTACCCCAACTAGGTATGGCTACACCTTC. Amino acids: CASSPRDSFTPTRYGYTF.

The rearrangement links TRBV18 to TRBJ1-5; the match to TRBD1 covers 9 bases. The CDR3 is 16 amino acids. J was trimmed by 4 bases and V by 3 bases; bases with no gene match: 7. CDR1 is KGHSH and CDR2 is LQKENI in the germline V gene. CDR3 DNA sequence: TGTGCCAGCTCACCGGCGGGACAGGGAGGGAATCAGCCCCAGCATTTT. It is translated as CASSPAGQGGNQPQHF.

The genes are TRBV6-6 and TRBJ2-3, with D tentatively TRBD1 (5 bases). This CDR3 region has 13 residues. V was pared by 6 bases and J by 1 base, with 8 bases between. The V gene's germline CDR1 is MNHNY and CDR2 SVGAGI (reference sequence). For the CDR3, the DNA is TGTGCCAGCAGGTCGACAGGCACAGATACGCAGTATTTT. It yields the protein CASRSTGTDTQYF.

J is TRBJ2-3 and V is TRBV5-1; no reliable D call. V was pared by 4 bases and J by 3 bases, with 9 bases between. The CDR3 consists of 13 residues. CDR1 and CDR2 (germline): SGHRS, YFSETQ. The CDR3 DNA reads TGCGCCAGCAGCCCTCTACTTACAGATACGCAGTATTTT. Amino acid sequence: CASSPLLTDTQYF.

This sequence joins TRBV23-1 and TRBJ1-6; D possibly corresponds to TRBD1 (5 bases). TRBV23-1 counts as an open reading frame of uncertain function. Trimming took off 3 bases at V and 8 bases at J, with 8 bases between the two ends. CDR3 size: 13 residues. CDR3 sequence (DNA): TGCGCCAGCAGTCACGGGGGGGATTCACCCCTCCACTTT. This gives the protein CASSHGGDSPLHF.

The chain has TRBV7-2 and TRBJ2-3; 11 bases align to TRBD2. In germline, CDR1 is SGHTA, CDR2 FQGNSA. The CDR3 sequence is 15 residues long. The trim removed 7 bases at V and 1 base at J, leaving 4 bases unmatched. The CDR3 protein is CASTSSGGGTDTQYF. For the CDR3, the DNA is TGTGCCAGCACGAGTAGCGGGGGGGGCACAGATACGCAGTATTTT.

CDR3 nucleotides: TGTGCCAGCAGCTTTCCCGGGGGAGGGGGTGATGAGACCCAGTACTTC. Its translation: CASSFPGGGGDETQYF. The V gene is TRBV7-8, the J gene TRBJ2-5, with D tentatively TRBD2 (7 bases). The CDR3 is 16 amino acids. With 3 bases removed from V and 5 bases from J, the gap between germline ends came to 19 bases. The germline V gene encodes CDR1 SGHVS and CDR2 FQNEAQ.

J is TRBJ2-1 and V is TRBV7-9; D gene ambiguous. Trimming removed 7 bases from V and 3 bases from J, with 7 bases in between. Germline V gene lookup returns CDR1 SEHNR and CDR2 FQNEAQ (reference sequence). The CDR3 totals 12 residues. This CDR3 is CASTPGYNEQFF. DNA for the CDR3: TGTGCCAGCACCCCCGGCTACAATGAGCAGTTCTTC.

This sequence joins TRBV19 and TRBJ1-5; D possibly corresponds to TRBD1 (5 bases). The CDR3 contains 16 residues. V lost 3 bases to trimming and J lost 3 bases, with 15 bases between them. Germline V CDR1 and CDR2: LNHDA, SQIVND (reference sequence). CDR3 bases: TGTGCCAGTAGTATCTGGACATCACTAAACAATCAGCCCCAGCATTTT. It encodes CASSIWTSLNNQPQHF.

This chain joins TRBV19 and TRBJ1-5; 12 positions match TRBD1. The CDR3 spans 19 residues. V lost 3 bases and J lost 1; bases outside the gene matches: 10. Germline V lookup: CDR1 LNHDA, CDR2 SQIVND (reference sequence). CDR3: CASSIQHAGTGGSNQPQHF. The CDR3, as DNA: TGTGCCAGTAGTATCCAACATGCCGGGACAGGGGGCAGCAATCAGCCCCAGCATTTT. Supplemented by reference TRBV19 and TRBJ1-5, the full variable domain reads DGGITQSPKYLFRKEGQNVTLSCEQNLNHDAMYWYRQDPGQGLRLIYYSQIVNDFQKGDIAEGYSVSREKKESFPLTVTSAQKNPTAFYLCASSIQHAGTGGSNQPQHFGDGTRLSIL.

The rearrangement links TRBV28 to TRBJ2-5, with 7 nucleotides matching TRBD2. This CDR3 comprises 14 residues. In germline, CDR1 is MDHEN, CDR2 SYDVKM. Trimming at V came to 4 bases and at J to 9 bases, leaving 11 bases not matched to a gene. The CDR3, as DNA: TGTGCCAGCAGTTCGCCACGAAGGACTAGGGCCCAGTACTTC. Translated, it gives CASSSPRRTRAQYF. Full variable domain (outside the CDR3, taken from reference TRBV28 and TRBJ2-5): DVKVTQSSRYLVKRTGEKVFLECVQDMDHENMFWYRQDPGLGLRLIYFSYDVKMKEKGDIPEGYSVSREKKERFSLILESASTNQTSMYLCASSSPRRTRAQYFGPGTRLLVL.

The chain employs TRBV6-6 and TRBJ1-6; tentative D call: TRBD1 (5 bases). CDR3 length: 14 residues. V lost 6 bases and J lost 10, with 16 bases in between. Germline CDR1 MNHNY, CDR2 SVGAGI (reference sequence). For the CDR3, the DNA is TGTGCCAGCAGGCGGGATACAGGTTTCTCACCCCTCCACTTT. It yields the protein CASRRDTGFSPLHF.